The 17 T cell receptor beta chains below all came from one sample that was sequenced in a study of beta chain features in type 1 diabetes. These TCRs are of unknown antigen specificity. Study-wide results and limits: Patients with Type 1 diabetes showed moderately but significantly shorter TCRB CDR3s in all four CD4+ subsets.

Reverse transcription of all isolated RNA meant that expressed TCRB transcripts were sequenced. Profiled with immunoSEQ multiplex PCR; TCRdb holds only in-frame clones, not every one. Of about 170,000 clones in the sample, less than 10% were seen once. Sequencing was performed on central memory CD4+ T cells from blood. The source of these receptors is a man aged 18 to 30 with type 1 diabetes.

This chain links TRBV7-8 with TRBJ2-6, with D unresolved. Germline V gives CDR1 SGHVS, CDR2 FQNEAQ. Trimming took off 5 bases at V and 3 bases at J, with 8 bases between the two ends. The CDR3 consists of 14 residues. CDR3 DNA: TGTGCCAGCAGCCAGTCCCATGGGGCCAACGTCCTGACTTTC. Protein: CASSQSHGANVLTF.

This clone was recorded many times. This rearrangement joins TRBV15 to TRBJ2-3, with 10 nucleotides matching TRBD1. Germline lookup yields CDR1 LNHNV and CDR2 YYDKDF (reference sequence). The V and J ends lost 0 bases and 4 bases, in that order; junction bases with no gene match: 4. The CDR3 covers 16 residues. CDR3 coding DNA: TGTGCCACCAGCAGAGAAGGGACAGGGGTTGCAGATACGCAGTATTTT. Translating it yields CATSREGTGVADTQYF.

This clone came up a few times. The genes are TRBV27 and TRBJ2-3; D might be TRBD2 (6 bases). Germline lookup yields CDR1 MNHEY and CDR2 SMNVEV (reference sequence). The CDR3 has 14 amino acids. With 3 bases removed from V and 2 bases from J, the gap between germline ends came to 9 bases. CDR3 bases: TGTGCCAGCAGTTTCCGGGGGAACACAGATACGCAGTATTTT. Encoded protein: CASSFRGNTDTQYF.

A few counts support this clone. The gene calls are TRBV5-6 and TRBJ2-7; D unclear. V dropped 2 bases and J dropped 7 bases, with 10 bases sitting between them. Germline V gene lookup returns CDR1 SGHDT and CDR2 YYEEEE. This CDR3 comprises 12 residues. The CDR3 loop is CASSFTLREQYF. The CDR3 region has the DNA TGTGCCAGCAGCTTCACCCTCCGGGAGCAGTACTTC. The full variable domain, completed using reference TRBV5-6 and TRBJ2-7, is DAGVTQSPTHLIKTRGQQVTLRCSPKSGHDTVSWYQQALGQGPQFIFQYYEEEERQRGNFPDRFSGHQFPNYSSELNVNALLLGDSALYLCASSFTLREQYFGPGTRLTVT.

The chain combines TRBV19 with TRBJ2-5; D is uncertain. Germline V gene sequence: CDR1 LNHDA, CDR2 SQIVND (reference sequence). CDR3 length equals 13 residues. V dropped 1 base and J dropped 2 bases, with 5 bases sitting between them. Written as DNA, the CDR3 is TGTGCCAGTAGTATAGCACAGCAAGAGACCCAGTACTTC. It translates to CASSIAQQETQYF. Filled out from reference TRBV19 and TRBJ2-5, the complete variable domain reads DGGITQSPKYLFRKEGQNVTLSCEQNLNHDAMYWYRQDPGQGLRLIYYSQIVNDFQKGDIAEGYSVSREKKESFPLTVTSAQKNPTAFYLCASSIAQQETQYFGPGTRLLVL.

This clone was seen a few times. V and J are TRBV6-5 and TRBJ2-3; TRBD1 matches at 7 bases. V trimming: 6 bases; J trimming: 2 bases; junction bases outside the gene matches: 8. Germline CDR1 reads MNHEY; CDR2 reads SVGAGI. The CDR3 is 15 residues long. The CDR3 sequence: CASSSQGNPTDTQYF. The CDR3 nucleotides are TGTGCCAGCAGCTCACAGGGGAACCCCACAGATACGCAGTATTTT.

The J gene is TRBJ2-6, the V gene TRBV27; weak D call: TRBD1 (5 bases). With 4 bases removed from V and 3 bases from J, the gap between germline ends came to 13 bases. The germline V gene encodes CDR1 MNHEY and CDR2 SMNVEV (reference sequence). CDR3 length: 16 residues. The CDR3 sequence is CASSSIQGRGANVLTF. CDR3 nucleotides: TGTGCCAGCAGTTCGATCCAGGGCCGTGGGGCCAACGTCCTGACTTTC.

The rearrangement joins TRBV14 to TRBJ2-1; 10 bases align to TRBD2. V trimming: 3 bases; J trimming: 1 base; junction bases outside the gene matches: 6. The CDR3 runs 17 residues. Germline V gives CDR1 SGHDN, CDR2 FVKESK. The CDR3 nucleotides are TGTGCCAGCAGCCAGGTAAAAGCGGGAGGGTCCTACAATGAGCAGTTCTTC. Residues: CASSQVKAGGSYNEQFF.

V is TRBV30 and J is TRBJ1-6; tentatively, D is TRBD1 (6 bases). Trimming pared 2 bases from V and 7 bases from J, leaving 18 bases between. The CDR3 runs 16 residues. Looked up from germline, CDR1 is GTSNPN and CDR2 is SVGIG (reference sequence). CDR3 in DNA: TGTGCCTGGAGTCTAGGGGGGGGTCGTCTCAATTCACCCCTCCACTTT. This codes for CAWSLGGGRLNSPLHF. Based on the CDR3 plus reference TRBV30 and TRBJ1-6, the full variable domain is SQTIHQWPATLVQPVGSPLSLECTVEGTSNPNLYWYRQAAGRGLQLLFYSVGIGQISSEVPQNLSASRPQDRQFILSSKKLLLSDSGFYLCAWSLGGGRLNSPLHFGNGTRLTVT.

The V call is TRBV5-6, the J call TRBJ2-7; D may be TRBD1 (6 bases). This CDR3 comprises 13 residues. Germline assignment: CDR1 SGHDT and CDR2 YYEEEE. V lost 1 base, J lost 2 bases, and 7 bases lay in between. The DNA for the CDR3 is TGTGCCAGCAGCTTGAAGGGGGCCTACGAGCAGTACTTC. It encodes CASSLKGAYEQYF. The entire variable domain, with the rest obtained from reference TRBV5-6 and TRBJ2-7, is as follows: DAGVTQSPTHLIKTRGQQVTLRCSPKSGHDTVSWYQQALGQGPQFIFQYYEEEERQRGNFPDRFSGHQFPNYSSELNVNALLLGDSALYLCASSLKGAYEQYFGPGTRLTVT.

This CDR3 reads CASTQDLPYEQYF. The DNA of the CDR3 is TGTGCCAGCACACAGGATTTACCCTACGAGCAGTACTTC. The chain carries TRBV6-1 and TRBJ2-7; the D gene is possibly TRBD1 (5 bases). The V gene's germline CDR1 is MNHNS and CDR2 SASEGT. V dropped 7 bases and J dropped 2 bases, with 12 bases sitting between them. The CDR3 runs to 13 residues.

The CDR3 DNA reads TGTGCCAGCAGCCCGGGGACAGGGGAAGGGAATGAGCAGTTCTTC. As protein: CASSPGTGEGNEQFF. The V and J genes are TRBV11-2 and TRBJ2-1; 10 bases align to TRBD1. The CDR3 is made up of 15 amino acids. After removal of 5 bases from V and 7 bases from J, the junction contained 8 bases not matched to a gene. In germline, CDR1 is SGHAT, CDR2 FQNNGV.

This clone was recorded a few times. The chain employs TRBV13 and TRBJ2-5, with 7 bases matching TRBD1. Trimming took 5 bases from V and 5 from J; bases not matched to a gene: 8. Looked up from germline, CDR1 is PRHDT and CDR2 is FYEKMQ (reference sequence). The CDR3 contains 14 residues. CDR3 region: CASSARTRGETQYF. The CDR3 DNA sequence: TGTGCCAGCAGCGCCCGGACCAGGGGGGAGACCCAGTACTTC.

The rearrangement links TRBV7-9 to TRBJ1-6, with a possible D match to TRBD1 (5 bases). Trimming took 2 bases from V and 7 from J, leaving 9 bases between them. Germline values: CDR1 SEHNR, CDR2 FQNEAQ (reference sequence). The CDR3 totals 14 residues. CDR3 protein: CASSLQGRNSPLHF. CDR3 bases: TGTGCCAGCAGCTTACAGGGTCGGAATTCACCCCTCCACTTT. The variable domain in full, completed from reference TRBV7-9 and TRBJ1-6, reads DTGVSQNPRHKITKRGQNVTFRCDPISEHNRLYWYRQTLGQGPEFLTYFQNEAQLEKSRLLSDRFSAERPKGSFSTLEIQRTEQGDSAMYLCASSLQGRNSPLHFGNGTRLTVT.

The chain employs TRBV5-1 and TRBJ2-3, with 7 bases identical to TRBD1. Losses at the gene ends were 9 bases for V and 0 bases for J; bases not matched to a gene: 7. Germline V lookup: CDR1 SGHRS, CDR2 YFSETQ. The CDR3 spans 14 residues. Written as DNA, the CDR3 is TGCGCCACTCGGGACAGACTAAGCACAGATACGCAGTATTTT. It encodes CATRDRLSTDTQYF.

This clone was found a few times. The chain joins TRBV2 to TRBJ1-1; 9 bases match TRBD1. Trimming at V came to 5 bases and at J to 4 bases, leaving 5 bases not matched to a gene. This CDR3 has 14 residues. Per the germline V gene, CDR1 is SNHLY and CDR2 is FYNNEI. For the CDR3, the DNA is TGTGCCAGCAGTAGTCAGACAGGGGGCACTGAAGCTTTCTTT. Amino acids: CASSSQTGGTEAFF.

This clone was seen more than once but under ten times. V and J are TRBV20-1 and TRBJ2-5, with no clear D. The V and J ends lost 5 bases and 4 bases respectively, with 5 bases between them. The CDR3 has 10 amino acids. CDR1 is DFQATT and CDR2 is SNEGSKA in the germline V gene (reference sequence). For the CDR3, the DNA is TGCAGTGCTCTCAGAGAGACCCAGTACTTC. It encodes CSALRETQYF.